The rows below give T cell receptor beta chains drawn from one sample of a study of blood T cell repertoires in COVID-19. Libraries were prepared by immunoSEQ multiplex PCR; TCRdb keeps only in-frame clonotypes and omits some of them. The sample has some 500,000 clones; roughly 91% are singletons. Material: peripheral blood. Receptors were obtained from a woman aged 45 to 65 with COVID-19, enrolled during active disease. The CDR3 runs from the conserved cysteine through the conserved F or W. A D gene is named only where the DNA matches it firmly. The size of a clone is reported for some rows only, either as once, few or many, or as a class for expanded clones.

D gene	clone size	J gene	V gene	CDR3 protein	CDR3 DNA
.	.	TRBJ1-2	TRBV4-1	CASSQDAGNDNYGYTF	TGCGCCAGCAGCCAAGATGCGGGAAACGACAACTATGGCTACACCTTC
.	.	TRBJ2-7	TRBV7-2	CASSFGLSLRYPEQYF	TGTGCCAGCAGCTTTGGACTGAGTCTCCGCTATCCCGAGCAGTACTTC
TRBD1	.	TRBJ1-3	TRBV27	CASKGQGAAGNTIYF	TGTGCCAGCAAGGGACAGGGGGCGGCTGGAAACACCATATATTTT
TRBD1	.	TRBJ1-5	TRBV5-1	CASSMTGGNQPQHF	TGCGCCAGCAGTATGACAGGGGGCAATCAGCCCCAGCATTTT
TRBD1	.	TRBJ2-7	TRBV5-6	CASSFDRGHEQYF	TGTGCCAGCAGCTTTGACAGGGGGCATGAGCAGTACTTC
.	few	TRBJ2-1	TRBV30	CAWEGISHRPGSYNEQFF	TGTGCCTGGGAAGGCATCTCCCACCGGCCGGGGTCCTACAATGAGCAGTTCTTC
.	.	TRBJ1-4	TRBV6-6	CASKRLNEKLFF	TGTGCCAGCAAGAGGCTTAATGAAAAACTGTTTTTT
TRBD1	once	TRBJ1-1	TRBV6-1	CASSEAGTGGTEAFF	TGTGCCAGCAGTGAAGCCGGGACAGGGGGCACTGAAGCTTTCTTT
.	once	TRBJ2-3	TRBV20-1	CSAEGVDTQYF	TGCAGTGCTGAAGGGGTAGATACGCAGTATTTT
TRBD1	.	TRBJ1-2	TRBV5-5	CASSVTGGEDYGYTF	TGTGCCAGCAGCGTAACAGGGGGCGAGGACTATGGCTACACCTTC